The rows below give T cell receptor beta chains drawn from one sample of a study of T cell responses to AZD1222 COVID-19 vaccine. Assay used: immunoSEQ multiplex PCR; TCRdb lists only in-frame clones, some missing. The table has around 130,000 clones, approximately 92% seen once. The specimen comprised peripheral blood, sampled 28 days after the second AZD1222 dose. These receptors all come from an adult who received the AZD1222 COVID-19 vaccine. CDR3s include the opening cysteine and the closing phenylalanine or tryptophan. The D gene is left open where the match is weak. Some rows mark clone size as missing; the rest say once, few, many or name a class of expanded clone.

D,V,J,size,DNA,CDR3
-,TRBV9,TRBJ1-3,-,TGTGCCAGCAGCGAGGGGGGCTACTCTGGAAACACCATATATTTT,CASSEGGYSGNTIYF
-,TRBV19,TRBJ1-1,-,TGTGCCAGTAGTTCGCAGGGAAGGAACACTGAAGCTTTCTTT,CASSSQGRNTEAFF
TRBD2,TRBV5-4,TRBJ2-5,-,TGTGCCAGCAGCATGGGACTAGCGGAAAACCAAGAGACCCAGTACTTC,CASSMGLAENQETQYF
TRBD1,TRBV11-3,TRBJ1-6,once,TGTGCCAGCAGCCTGGACAGGGGGACGTCACCCCTCCACTTT,CASSLDRGTSPLHF
-,TRBV18,TRBJ1-6,-,TGTGCCAGCTCACCACGAGGCTTGCACAGTTCACCCCTCCACTTT,CASSPRGLHSSPLHF
-,TRBV7-9,TRBJ1-1,-,TGTGCCTTCGGCGACGCCGCATACACTGAAGCTTTCTTT,CAFGDAAYTEAFF
-,TRBV18,TRBJ1-2,-,TGTGCCAGCTCACCAGATCGTAACTATGGCTACACCTTC,CASSPDRNYGYTF
TRBD1,TRBV19,TRBJ1-2,once,TGTGCCAGTAGTCCATCGACAGGGAACGGCTATGGCTACACCTTC,CASSPSTGNGYGYTF
-,TRBV7-2,TRBJ1-3,-,TGTGCCTGCTCTCCGGGCGGCTCTGGAAACACCATATATTTT,CACSPGGSGNTIYF
TRBD1,TRBV4-1,TRBJ1-6,-,TGCGCCAGCAGCCAAGTGGACAGGGACTCACCCCTCCACTTT,CASSQVDRDSPLHF
TRBD1,TRBV4-1,TRBJ1-1,-,TGCGCCAGCAGCCCCTTGGGGACAGAACCTGAAGCTTTCTTT,CASSPLGTEPEAFF
TRBD1,TRBV27,TRBJ1-5,-,TGTGCCAGCAGCCGACAGGGATGGCAGCCCCAGCATTTT,CASSRQGWQPQHF
-,TRBV6-1,TRBJ1-5,few,TGTGCCAGCAGTGATTGGATGGCCAGCGATCAGCCCCAGCATTTT,CASSDWMASDQPQHF
TRBD2,TRBV5-1,TRBJ2-3,-,TGCGCCAGCAGCCTGGGACTAGCGGGGGGGCGTGATACGCAGTATTTT,CASSLGLAGGRDTQYF
TRBD1,TRBV24-1,TRBJ1-5,-,TGTGCCACCAACGGGACAGGGAATCAGCCCCAGCATTTT,CATNGTGNQPQHF
-,TRBV29-1,TRBJ2-2,-,TGCAGCACCGGACGGTCGAACACCGGGGAGCTGTTTTTT,CSTGRSNTGELFF
-,TRBV6-1,TRBJ1-6,-,TGTGCCAGCAGTGAACCGGGAAACTATTCACCCCTCCACTTT,CASSEPGNYSPLHF
TRBD1,TRBV15,TRBJ1-1,-,TGTGCCACCAGCGGAAGACAGGGGGGAAGAAGCACTGAAGCTTTCTTT,CATSGRQGGRSTEAFF
-,TRBV6-6,TRBJ1-2,-,TGTGCCAGCAGTAACCAAGGGCAGGGGTATGGCTACACCTTC,CASSNQGQGYGYTF
-,TRBV12-3/TRBV12-4,TRBJ1-2,-,TGTGCCAGCAGTTTCAGCGGACAGGGCTACACCTTC,CASSFSGQGYTF